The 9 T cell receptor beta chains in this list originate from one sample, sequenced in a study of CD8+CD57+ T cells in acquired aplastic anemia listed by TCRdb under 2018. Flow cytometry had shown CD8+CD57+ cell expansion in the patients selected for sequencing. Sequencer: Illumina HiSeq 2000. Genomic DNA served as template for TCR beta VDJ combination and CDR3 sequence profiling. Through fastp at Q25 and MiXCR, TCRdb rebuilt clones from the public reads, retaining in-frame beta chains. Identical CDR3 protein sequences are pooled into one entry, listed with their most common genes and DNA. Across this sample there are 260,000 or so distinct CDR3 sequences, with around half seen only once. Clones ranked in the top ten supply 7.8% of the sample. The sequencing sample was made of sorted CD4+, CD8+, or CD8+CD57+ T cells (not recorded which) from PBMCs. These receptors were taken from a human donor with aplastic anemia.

CDR3 region: CASSVVGAGGPQHF. The DNA for the CDR3 is TGTGCCAGCAGTGTTGTAGGAGCGGGGGGGCCCCAGCATTTT. The V and J genes are TRBV6-4 and TRBJ1-5; D is possibly TRBD1 (5 bases). The CDR3 covers 14 residues. V lost 4 bases, J lost 9 bases, and 16 bases lay in between. CDR1 MRHNA and CDR2 SNTAGT come from the germline V gene.

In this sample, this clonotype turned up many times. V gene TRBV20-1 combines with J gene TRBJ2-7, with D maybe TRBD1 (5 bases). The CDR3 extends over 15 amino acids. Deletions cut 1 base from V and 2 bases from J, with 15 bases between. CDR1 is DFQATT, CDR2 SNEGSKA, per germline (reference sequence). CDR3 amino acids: CSARGSRGLTYEQYF. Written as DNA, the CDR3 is TGCAGTGCTAGAGGGTCTAGGGGATTGACCTACGAGCAGTACTTC.

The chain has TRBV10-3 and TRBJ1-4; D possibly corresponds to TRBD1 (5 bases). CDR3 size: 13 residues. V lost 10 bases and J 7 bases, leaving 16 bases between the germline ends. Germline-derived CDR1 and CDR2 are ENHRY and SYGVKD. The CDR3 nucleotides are TGTGCCACCTCCGGGACTGAAGCTGAAAAACTGTTTTTT. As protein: CATSGTEAEKLFF.

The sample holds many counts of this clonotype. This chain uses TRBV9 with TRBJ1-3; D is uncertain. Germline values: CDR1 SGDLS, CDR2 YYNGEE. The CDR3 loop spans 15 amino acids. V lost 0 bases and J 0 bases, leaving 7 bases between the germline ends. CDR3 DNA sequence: TGTGCCAGCAGCGTAGACAGACACTCTGGAAACACCATATATTTT. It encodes CASSVDRHSGNTIYF.

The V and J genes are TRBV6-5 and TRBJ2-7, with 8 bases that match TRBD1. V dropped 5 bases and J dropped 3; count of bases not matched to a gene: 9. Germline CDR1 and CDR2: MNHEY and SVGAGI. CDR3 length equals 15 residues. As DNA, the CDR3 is TGTGCCAGCAGTATATGGACAGGGACAAACTACGAGCAGTACTTC. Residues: CASSIWTGTNYEQYF.

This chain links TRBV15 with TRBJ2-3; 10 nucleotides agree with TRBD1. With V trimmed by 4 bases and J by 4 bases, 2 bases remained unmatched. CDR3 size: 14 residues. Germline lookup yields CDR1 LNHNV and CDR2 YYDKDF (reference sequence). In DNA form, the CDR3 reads TGTGCCACCAGCATGGACAGGGGGTCAGATACGCAGTATTTT. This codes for CATSMDRGSDTQYF.

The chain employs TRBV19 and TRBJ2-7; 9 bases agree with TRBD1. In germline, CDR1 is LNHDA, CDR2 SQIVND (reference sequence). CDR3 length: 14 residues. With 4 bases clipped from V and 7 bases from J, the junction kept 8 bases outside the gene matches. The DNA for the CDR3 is TGTGCCAGTAGTAGAAGGACAGGGGCAGGAGAGCAGTACTTC. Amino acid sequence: CASSRRTGAGEQYF.

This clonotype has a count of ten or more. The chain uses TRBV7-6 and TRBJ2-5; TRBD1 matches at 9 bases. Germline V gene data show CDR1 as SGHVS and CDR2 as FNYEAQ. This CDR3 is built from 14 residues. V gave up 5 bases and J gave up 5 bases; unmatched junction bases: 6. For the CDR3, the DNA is TGTGCCAGCAGCCGGGACAGGGTGGGGGAGACCCAGTACTTC. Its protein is CASSRDRVGETQYF.

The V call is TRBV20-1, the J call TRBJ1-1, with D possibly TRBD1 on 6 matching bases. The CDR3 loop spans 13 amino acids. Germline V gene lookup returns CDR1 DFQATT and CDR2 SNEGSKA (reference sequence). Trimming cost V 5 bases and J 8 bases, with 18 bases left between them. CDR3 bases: TGCAGTGCTCAGGAAACAGGGAGCCCAGAAGCTTTCTTT. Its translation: CSAQETGSPEAFF.